This T cell receptor beta chain originates from a study of T cell repertoires in cytomegalovirus infection. V was pared by 5 bases and J by 2 bases, with 10 bases of the junction left unmatched. CDR1 is SGHVS and CDR2 is FNYEAQ in the germline V gene. CDR3 length equals 16 residues. TCRdb used MiXCR to reprocess the reads, holding one entry per CDR3 protein. The sample records about 400,000 distinct CDR3 sequences, roughly 20% being singletons. This clonotype appeared a few times. The rearrangement links TRBV7-6 to TRBJ1-2; 8 nucleotides agree with TRBD1. The sequenced material came from PBMCs. This TCR came from a human donor in good health (CMV status not recorded). Some clones in this sample may be carry-over from other donors' samples. CDR3 region: CASSPWTGQGNYGYTF. In nucleotides, the CDR3 is TGTGCCAGCAGCCCTTGGACAGGGCAAGGGAACTATGGCTACACCTTC.